Included here is one T cell receptor (beta chain) sequence, with context. These data are taken from a study of blood T cell repertoires in COVID-19. Study at large: Donors in the United States, Italy and Spain gave samples during acute or convalescent COVID-19. T cells, B-cell-depleted T cells, or PBMCs provided the cDNA or gDNA that served as material.

Original handling: Quantification of nucleated cells was approximated via reference gene primer amplification. TCRdb keeps only in-frame clones here, not all; method: immunoSEQ multiplex PCR. V, J and clone size are taken as reported in that table, and D and trimming were inferred from the DNA itself. Among over 45,000 clones listed, roughly 87% were seen once. This CDR3 is built from 13 residues. Trimming took 7 bases from V and 0 from J, leaving 9 bases between them. From germline, CDR1 is SGHVS and CDR2 FQNEAQ. The rearrangement links TRBV7-8 to TRBJ1-2; D not resolved. This receptor was identified in an elderly man in a cohort sampled during active COVID-19. Sequencing was performed on peripheral blood. The CDR3 spells CASTLQANYGYTF. The CDR3 coding sequence is TGTGCCAGCACACTCCAAGCTAACTATGGCTACACCTTC.